These T cell receptor beta chains were read from a single sample in a study of T cells after yellow fever vaccination. TCRdb re-called the 5' RACE reads with MiXCR, one entry per CDR3 protein. This table has about 220,000 distinct CDR3 sequences, approximately 6.7% appearing once. This sample comprised CD4+ T cells sorted from PBMCs, obtained on the day of the yellow fever booster vaccination. The receptors shown here come from a man younger than 40 who received the YFV17D yellow fever vaccine. Both conserved end residues are part of each CDR3. The D gene is left open where the match is weak. Clone size is stated in some rows and not others, as once, few, many or a class when expanded.

V gene: TRBV20-1
D gene: TRBD2
clone size: few
J gene: TRBJ2-3
CDR3 protein: CCARGGTSGSTDTQYF
CDR3 DNA: TGCTGTGCTAGAGGTGGGACTAGCGGCTCCACAGATACGCAGTATTTT

V gene: TRBV7-9
D gene: TRBD2
clone size: many
J gene: TRBJ2-1
CDR3 protein: CAIGAGGTYNEQFF
CDR3 DNA: TGTGCCATAGGAGCGGGAGGCACCTACAATGAGCAGTTCTTC

V gene: TRBV5-1
D gene: NA
clone size: NA
J gene: TRBJ2-7
CDR3 protein: CASSFNRMGEQYF
CDR3 DNA: TGCGCCAGCAGCTTTAACCGTATGGGGGAGCAGTACTTC

V gene: TRBV11-2
D gene: NA
clone size: NA
J gene: TRBJ2-1
CDR3 protein: CASSVPGTYTEAF
CDR3 DNA: TGTGCCAGCAGCGTTCCCGGGACCTACACCGAGGCGTTC

V gene: TRBV7-9
D gene: NA
clone size: NA
J gene: TRBJ2-5
CDR3 protein: CASSLGVSADQETQYF
CDR3 DNA: TGTGCCAGCAGCTTAGGCGTGTCGGCTGACCAAGAGACCCAGTACTTC

V gene: TRBV5-1
D gene: NA
clone size: few
J gene: TRBJ1-1
CDR3 protein: CASSVMTDGEAFF
CDR3 DNA: TGCGCCAGCAGCGTTATGACGGACGGTGAAGCTTTCTTT

V gene: TRBV19
D gene: NA
clone size: NA
J gene: TRBJ2-6
CDR3 protein: CVSSFGHASGANVLTF
CDR3 DNA: TGTGTCAGTAGTTTCGGCCACGCCTCTGGGGCCAACGTCCTGACTTTC

V gene: TRBV20-1
D gene: TRBD2
clone size: NA
J gene: TRBJ2-2
CDR3 protein: CSATGTSSTGELFF
CDR3 DNA: TGCAGTGCTACCGGGACTAGCAGTACCGGGGAGCTGTTTTTT

V gene: TRBV28
D gene: NA
clone size: NA
J gene: TRBJ1-3
CDR3 protein: CATLGGNTIYF
CDR3 DNA: TGTGCCACTTTGGGGGGAAACACCATATATTTT

V gene: TRBV5-1
D gene: NA
clone size: many
J gene: TRBJ2-5
CDR3 protein: CASSLAGSEQETQYF
CDR3 DNA: TGCGCCAGCAGCTTGGCCGGGTCAGAACAAGAGACCCAGTACTTC

V gene: TRBV7-2
D gene: NA
clone size: few
J gene: TRBJ1-3
CDR3 protein: CASSQKGSGNTIYF
CDR3 DNA: TGTGCCAGCAGCCAGAAGGGGAGCGGAAACACCATATATTTT

V gene: TRBV30
D gene: TRBD1
clone size: many
J gene: TRBJ2-7
CDR3 protein: CAWSVQGQGAGIYEQYF
CDR3 DNA: TGTGCCTGGAGTGTACAGGGACAGGGGGCCGGTATCTACGAGCAGTACTTC

V gene: TRBV7-2
D gene: NA
clone size: NA
J gene: TRBJ2-7
CDR3 protein: CASSLRVQFYEQYF
CDR3 DNA: TGTGCCAGCAGCTTAAGGGTTCAGTTCTACGAGCAGTACTTC

V gene: TRBV20-1
D gene: TRBD2
clone size: few
J gene: TRBJ2-4
CDR3 protein: CSARGTSGIKNIQYF
CDR3 DNA: TGCAGTGCTAGAGGGACTAGCGGAATTAAAAACATTCAGTACTTC

V gene: TRBV27
D gene: TRBD1
clone size: many
J gene: TRBJ2-7
CDR3 protein: CASSLSWGQGVYEQYF
CDR3 DNA: TGTGCCAGCAGTTTATCGTGGGGACAGGGGGTCTACGAGCAGTACTTC

V gene: TRBV18
D gene: NA
clone size: many
J gene: TRBJ1-5
CDR3 protein: CASSAMAGDQPQHF
CDR3 DNA: TGTGCCAGCTCAGCAATGGCCGGCGATCAGCCCCAGCATTTT

V gene: TRBV20-1
D gene: NA
clone size: NA
J gene: TRBJ2-3
CDR3 protein: CSARISGEGTDTQYF
CDR3 DNA: TGCAGTGCTAGAATTTCGGGAGAAGGAACAGATACGCAGTATTTT

V gene: TRBV3-1
D gene: NA
clone size: few
J gene: TRBJ1-6
CDR3 protein: CASSQEGGINSPLHF
CDR3 DNA: TGTGCCAGCAGCCAAGAGGGAGGGATTAATTCACCCCTCCACTTT

V gene: TRBV2
D gene: TRBD1
clone size: few
J gene: TRBJ2-1
CDR3 protein: CASSRDSLNEQFF
CDR3 DNA: TGTGCCAGCTCCCGGGACAGTCTGAATGAGCAGTTCTTC

V gene: TRBV20-1
D gene: NA
clone size: many
J gene: TRBJ1-2
CDR3 protein: CSAFTGHNYGYTF
CDR3 DNA: TGCAGTGCCTTTACCGGTCATAACTATGGCTACACCTTC

V gene: TRBV20-1
D gene: TRBD2
clone size: NA
J gene: TRBJ2-1
CDR3 protein: CSAKKPGLAYNEQFF
CDR3 DNA: TGCAGTGCTAAGAAACCGGGACTAGCATACAATGAGCAGTTCTTC

V gene: TRBV4-2
D gene: TRBD1
clone size: many
J gene: TRBJ1-1
CDR3 protein: CASSQVVGTGGVNTEAFF
CDR3 DNA: TGTGCCAGCAGCCAAGTCGTCGGGACAGGGGGTGTGAACACTGAAGCTTTCTTT

V gene: TRBV6-1
D gene: NA
clone size: NA
J gene: TRBJ2-1
CDR3 protein: CASSPWSSESYNEQFF
CDR3 DNA: TGTGCCAGCAGTCCTTGGTCTAGCGAGTCCTACAATGAGCAGTTCTTC

V gene: TRBV5-1
D gene: NA
clone size: few
J gene: TRBJ2-7
CDR3 protein: CASSIIAEGPYEQYF
CDR3 DNA: TGCGCCAGCAGCATAATAGCGGAGGGGCCCTACGAGCAGTACTTC

V gene: TRBV7-2
D gene: NA
clone size: many
J gene: TRBJ1-1
CDR3 protein: CASSLEGVWNTEAFF
CDR3 DNA: TGTGCCAGCAGCTTGGAGGGGGTTTGGAACACTGAAGCTTTCTTT

V gene: TRBV5-1
D gene: NA
clone size: few
J gene: TRBJ2-5
CDR3 protein: CASSLADFGTQYF
CDR3 DNA: TGCGCCAGCAGCTTGGCCGACTTCGGGACCCAGTACTTC

V gene: TRBV5-1
D gene: NA
clone size: many
J gene: TRBJ2-1
CDR3 protein: CASSLVLVNNEQFF
CDR3 DNA: TGCGCCAGCAGCTTGGTGCTAGTGAACAATGAGCAGTTCTTC

V gene: TRBV20-1
D gene: NA
clone size: many
J gene: TRBJ2-5
CDR3 protein: CSAIPVGGVRETQYF
CDR3 DNA: TGCAGTGCGATCCCGGTCGGCGGGGTCCGGGAGACCCAGTACTTC

V gene: TRBV5-1
D gene: TRBD1
clone size: few
J gene: TRBJ2-3
CDR3 protein: CASSSGDSTDTQYF
CDR3 DNA: TGCGCCAGCAGCTCAGGGGACAGCACGGATACGCAGTATTTT

V gene: TRBV7-2
D gene: NA
clone size: many
J gene: TRBJ2-5
CDR3 protein: CASSSDGGQETQYF
CDR3 DNA: TGTGCCAGCAGCTCAGACGGCGGCCAAGAGACCCAGTACTTC

V gene: TRBV20-1
D gene: TRBD2
clone size: few
J gene: TRBJ2-7
CDR3 protein: CSARSTIAGSYEQYF
CDR3 DNA: TGCAGTGCTAGATCCACAATAGCGGGGTCCTACGAGCAGTACTTC

V gene: TRBV19
D gene: NA
clone size: few
J gene: TRBJ2-2
CDR3 protein: CASSIHYGELFF
CDR3 DNA: TGTGCCAGTAGTATACATTACGGGGAGCTGTTTTTT

V gene: TRBV7-2
D gene: NA
clone size: many
J gene: TRBJ2-3
CDR3 protein: CASSWAVADVGYF
CDR3 DNA: TGTGCCAGCAGTTGGGCCGTAGCGGACGTAGGGTATTTT

V gene: TRBV5-1
D gene: NA
clone size: NA
J gene: TRBJ2-7
CDR3 protein: CASSLAQNRYEQYF
CDR3 DNA: TGCGCCAGCAGCTTGGCCCAGAATCGCTACGAGCAGTACTTC

V gene: TRBV27
D gene: NA
clone size: many
J gene: TRBJ2-1
CDR3 protein: CASRRSGYNEQFF
CDR3 DNA: TGTGCCAGCAGGCGGTCGGGGTACAATGAGCAGTTCTTC

V gene: TRBV30
D gene: NA
clone size: few
J gene: TRBJ1-2
CDR3 protein: CAAGRNGYTF
CDR3 DNA: TGTGCCGCGGGAAGAAATGGCTACACCTTC

V gene: TRBV5-6
D gene: TRBD2
clone size: NA
J gene: TRBJ2-7
CDR3 protein: CASSPPGGREQYF
CDR3 DNA: TGTGCCAGCAGCCCTCCCGGGGGGAGGGAGCAGTACTTC

V gene: TRBV28
D gene: TRBD1
clone size: NA
J gene: TRBJ1-1
CDR3 protein: CASSLYAGTGEAFF
CDR3 DNA: TGTGCCAGCAGTTTATACGCCGGGACAGGTGAAGCTTTCTTT

V gene: TRBV19
D gene: NA
clone size: NA
J gene: TRBJ2-2
CDR3 protein: CAAGHLNTGELFF
CDR3 DNA: TGTGCCGCCGGGCATCTGAACACCGGGGAGCTGTTTTTT

V gene: TRBV11-2
D gene: TRBD1
clone size: NA
J gene: TRBJ2-5
CDR3 protein: CASSPDRATQETQYF
CDR3 DNA: TGTGCCAGCAGTCCTGACAGGGCGACCCAAGAGACCCAGTACTTC